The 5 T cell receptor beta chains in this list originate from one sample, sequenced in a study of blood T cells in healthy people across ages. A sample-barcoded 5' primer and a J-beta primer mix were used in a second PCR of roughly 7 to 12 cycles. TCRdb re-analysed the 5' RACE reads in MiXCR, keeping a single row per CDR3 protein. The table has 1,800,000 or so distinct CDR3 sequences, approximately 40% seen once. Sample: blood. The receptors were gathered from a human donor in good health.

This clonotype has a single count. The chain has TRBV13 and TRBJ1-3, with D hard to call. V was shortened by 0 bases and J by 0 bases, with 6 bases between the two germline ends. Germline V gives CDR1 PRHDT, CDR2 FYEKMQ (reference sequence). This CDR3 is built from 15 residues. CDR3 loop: CASSLGHYSGNTIYF. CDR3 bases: TGTGCCAGCAGCTTAGGTCATTACTCTGGAAACACCATATATTTT.

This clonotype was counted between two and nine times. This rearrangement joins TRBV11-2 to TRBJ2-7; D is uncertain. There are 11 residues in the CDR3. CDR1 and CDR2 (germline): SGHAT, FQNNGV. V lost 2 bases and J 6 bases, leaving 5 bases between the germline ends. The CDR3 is CASSLMSEQYF. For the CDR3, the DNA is TGTGCCAGCAGCTTAATGTCCGAGCAGTACTTC.

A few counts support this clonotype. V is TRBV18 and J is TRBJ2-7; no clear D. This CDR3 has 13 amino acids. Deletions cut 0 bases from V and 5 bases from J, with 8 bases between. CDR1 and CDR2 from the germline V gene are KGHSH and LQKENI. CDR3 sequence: CASSPPESHEQYF. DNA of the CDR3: TGTGCCAGCTCACCACCAGAAAGCCACGAGCAGTACTTC.

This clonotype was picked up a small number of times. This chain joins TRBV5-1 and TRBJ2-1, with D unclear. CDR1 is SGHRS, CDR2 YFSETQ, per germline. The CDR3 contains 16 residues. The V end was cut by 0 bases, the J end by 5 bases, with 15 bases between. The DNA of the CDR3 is TGCGCCAGCAGCTTGGTTACAGTCCTCCCACACAATGAGCAGTTCTTC. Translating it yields CASSLVTVLPHNEQFF.

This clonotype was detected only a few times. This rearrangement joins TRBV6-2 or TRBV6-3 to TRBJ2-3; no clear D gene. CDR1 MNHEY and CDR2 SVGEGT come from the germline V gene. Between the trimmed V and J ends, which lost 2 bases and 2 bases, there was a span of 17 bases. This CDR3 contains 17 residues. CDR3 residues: CASSYPASRLNTDTQYF. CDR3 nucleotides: TGTGCCAGCAGTTACCCGGCAAGCCGGCTAAACACAGATACGCAGTATTTT.